This entry features one T cell receptor (beta chain) sequence. Antigen: not known. Other DNA sequences of this sample code for an identical CDR3. The data stem from a study of cytomegalovirus exposure and HLA in healthy donors. Looking at the study overall: An earlier analysis found fewer than 140 million unique TCR beta sequences from around 180 million T cells.

The primer mix had 60 Vbeta and 13 Jbeta primers. Sequencing was performed with immunoSEQ multiplex PCR; in TCRdb, only in-frame clones are kept and a portion is missing. The sample consists of under 150,000 clones, around 78% of them appearing once. This CDR3 contains 12 residues. Trimming cost V 7 bases and J 3 bases; bases outside gene matches: 3. Germline V gene sequence: CDR1 SQVTM, CDR2 ANQGSEA. Notes on the study in general: Presence/absence comparisons presumed near-even sequencing depth among donors.

The clonotype comes from a man aged 35 to 55 in good health and CMV-seropositive. The rearrangement links TRBV29-1 to TRBJ2-5; 9 nucleotides agree with TRBD1. Sequencing was carried out using PBMCs. The CDR3 is CSARTGEETQYF. The CDR3 coding sequence is TGCAGCGCACGGACAGGGGAAGAGACCCAGTACTTC.